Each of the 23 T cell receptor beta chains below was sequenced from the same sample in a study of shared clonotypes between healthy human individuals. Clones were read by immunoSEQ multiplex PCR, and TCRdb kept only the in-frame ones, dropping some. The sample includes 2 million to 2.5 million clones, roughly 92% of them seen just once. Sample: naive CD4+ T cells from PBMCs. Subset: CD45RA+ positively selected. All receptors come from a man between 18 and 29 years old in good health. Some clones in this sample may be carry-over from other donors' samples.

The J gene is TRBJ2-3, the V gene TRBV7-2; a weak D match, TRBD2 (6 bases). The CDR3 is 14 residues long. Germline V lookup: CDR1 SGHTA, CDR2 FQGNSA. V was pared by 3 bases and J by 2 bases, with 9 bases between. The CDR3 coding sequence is TGTGCCAGCAGCTTCGGAGGGGCCACAGATACGCAGTATTTT. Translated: CASSFGGATDTQYF.

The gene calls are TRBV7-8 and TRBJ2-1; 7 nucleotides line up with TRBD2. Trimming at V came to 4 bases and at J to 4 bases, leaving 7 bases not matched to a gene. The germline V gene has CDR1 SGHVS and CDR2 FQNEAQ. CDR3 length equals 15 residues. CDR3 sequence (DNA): TGTGCCAGCAGCTCCTGGGGGGGGGTATACAATGAGCAGTTCTTC. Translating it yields CASSSWGGVYNEQFF.

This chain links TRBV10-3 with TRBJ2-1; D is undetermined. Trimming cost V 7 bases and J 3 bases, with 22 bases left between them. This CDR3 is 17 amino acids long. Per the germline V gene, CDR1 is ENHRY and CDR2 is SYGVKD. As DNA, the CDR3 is TGTGCCATCACTCCCTATCAGGCGGAATCCGACTACAATGAGCAGTTCTTC. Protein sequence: CAITPYQAESDYNEQFF.

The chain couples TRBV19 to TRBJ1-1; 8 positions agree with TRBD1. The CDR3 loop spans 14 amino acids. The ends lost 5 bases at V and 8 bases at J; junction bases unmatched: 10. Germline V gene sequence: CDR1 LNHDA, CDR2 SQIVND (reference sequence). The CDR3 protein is CASSVAGTGTEAFF. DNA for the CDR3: TGTGCCAGTAGTGTCGCGGGGACAGGAACCGAAGCTTTCTTT. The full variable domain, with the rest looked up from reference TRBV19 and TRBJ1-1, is DGGITQSPKYLFRKEGQNVTLSCEQNLNHDAMYWYRQDPGQGLRLIYYSQIVNDFQKGDIAEGYSVSREKKESFPLTVTSAQKNPTAFYLCASSVAGTGTEAFFGQGTRLTVV.

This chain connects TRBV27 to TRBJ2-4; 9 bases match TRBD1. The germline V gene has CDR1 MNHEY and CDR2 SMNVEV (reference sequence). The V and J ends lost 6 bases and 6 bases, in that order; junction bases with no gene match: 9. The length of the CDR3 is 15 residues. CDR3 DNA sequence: TGTGCCAGCAGAGTCACAGGGGGCGGGAGAAACATTCAGTACTTC. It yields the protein CASRVTGGGRNIQYF.

CDR3 region: CASSQGEYQETQYF. For the CDR3, the DNA is TGTGCCAGCAGCCAAGGGGAGTACCAAGAGACCCAGTACTTC. The gene calls are TRBV7-9 and TRBJ2-5, with D perhaps assigned TRBD1 or TRBD2 (5 bases each). Germline V CDR1 and CDR2: SEHNR, FQNEAQ (reference sequence). Trimming shortened V by 5 bases and J by 0 bases, and 10 bases separated the two germline ends. This CDR3 has 14 residues.

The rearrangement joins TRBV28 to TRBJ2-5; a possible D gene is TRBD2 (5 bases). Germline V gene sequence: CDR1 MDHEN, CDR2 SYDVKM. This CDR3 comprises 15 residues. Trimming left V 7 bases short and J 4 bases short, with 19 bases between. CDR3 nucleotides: TGTGCCAGCAAACGAGGGCAGCCCCAAATAGAGACCCAGTACTTC. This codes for CASKRGQPQIETQYF. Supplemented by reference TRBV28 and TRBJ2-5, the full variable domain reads DVKVTQSSRYLVKRTGEKVFLECVQDMDHENMFWYRQDPGLGLRLIYFSYDVKMKEKGDIPEGYSVSREKKERFSLILESASTNQTSMYLCASKRGQPQIETQYFGPGTRLLVL.

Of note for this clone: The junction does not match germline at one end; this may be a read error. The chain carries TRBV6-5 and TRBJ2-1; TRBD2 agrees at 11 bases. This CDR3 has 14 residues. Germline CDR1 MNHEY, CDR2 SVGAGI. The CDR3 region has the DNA TGTGCCAGCAGTTACTCGATTTCTAGCGGGAGGCGAATCTTC. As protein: CASSYSISSGRRIF.

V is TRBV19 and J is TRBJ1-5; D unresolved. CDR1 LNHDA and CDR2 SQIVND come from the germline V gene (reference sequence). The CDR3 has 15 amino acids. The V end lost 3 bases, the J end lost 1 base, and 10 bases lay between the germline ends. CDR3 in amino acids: CASSIILGSNQPQHF. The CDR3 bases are TGTGCCAGTAGTATCATTCTTGGGAGCAATCAGCCCCAGCATTTT.

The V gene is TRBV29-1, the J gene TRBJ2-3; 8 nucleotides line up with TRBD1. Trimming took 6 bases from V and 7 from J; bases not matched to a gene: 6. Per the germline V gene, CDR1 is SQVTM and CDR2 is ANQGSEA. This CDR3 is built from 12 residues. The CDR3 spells CSVDRGSYTQYF. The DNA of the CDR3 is TGCAGCGTCGACAGGGGCTCCTATACGCAGTATTTT.

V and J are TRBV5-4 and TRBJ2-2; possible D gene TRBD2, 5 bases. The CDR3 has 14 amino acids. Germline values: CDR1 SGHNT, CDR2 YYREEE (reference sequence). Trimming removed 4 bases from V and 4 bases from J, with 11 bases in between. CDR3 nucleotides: TGTGCCAGCAGCCCAGACCGGGGCACCGGGGAGCTGTTTTTT. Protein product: CASSPDRGTGELFF. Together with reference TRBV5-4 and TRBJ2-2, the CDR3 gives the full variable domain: ETGVTQSPTHLIKTRGQQVTLRCSSQSGHNTVSWYQQALGQGPQFIFQYYREEENGRGNFPPRFSGLQFPNYSSELNVNALELDDSALYLCASSPDRGTGELFFGEGSRLTVL.

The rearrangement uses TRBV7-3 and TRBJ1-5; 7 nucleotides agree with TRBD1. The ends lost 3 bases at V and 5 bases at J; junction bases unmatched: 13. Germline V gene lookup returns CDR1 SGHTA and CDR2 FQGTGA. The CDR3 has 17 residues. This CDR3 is CASSLGRTGPDHQPQHF. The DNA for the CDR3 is TGTGCCAGCAGCTTGGGACGGACAGGTCCTGACCATCAGCCCCAGCATTTT. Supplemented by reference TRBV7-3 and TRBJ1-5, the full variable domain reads GAGVSQTPSNKVTEKGKYVELRCDPISGHTALYWYRQSLGQGPEFLIYFQGTGAADDSGLPNDRFFAVRPEGSVSTLKIQRTERGDSAVYLCASSLGRTGPDHQPQHFGDGTRLSIL.

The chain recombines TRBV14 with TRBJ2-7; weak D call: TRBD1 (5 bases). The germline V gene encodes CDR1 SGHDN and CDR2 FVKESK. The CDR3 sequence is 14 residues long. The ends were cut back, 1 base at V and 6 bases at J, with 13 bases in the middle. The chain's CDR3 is CASSQVWGRAEQYF. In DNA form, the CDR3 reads TGTGCCAGCAGCCAAGTTTGGGGCAGGGCCGAGCAGTACTTC.

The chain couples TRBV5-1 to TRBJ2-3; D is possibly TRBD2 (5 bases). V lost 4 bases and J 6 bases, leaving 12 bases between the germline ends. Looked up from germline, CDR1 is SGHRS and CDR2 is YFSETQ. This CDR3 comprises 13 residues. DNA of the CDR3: TGCGCCAGCAGCCTCCCCAGGAGGGATACGCAGTATTTT. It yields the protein CASSLPRRDTQYF. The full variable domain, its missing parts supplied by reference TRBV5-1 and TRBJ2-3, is KAGVTQTPRYLIKTRGQQVTLSCSPISGHRSVSWYQQTPGQGLQFLFEYFSETQRNKGNFPGRFSGRQFSNSRSEMNVSTLELGDSALYLCASSLPRRDTQYFGPGTRLTVL.

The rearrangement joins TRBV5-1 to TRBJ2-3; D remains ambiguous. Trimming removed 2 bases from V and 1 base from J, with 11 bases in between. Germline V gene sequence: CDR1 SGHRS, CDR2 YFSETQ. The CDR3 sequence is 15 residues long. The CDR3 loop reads CASSFSPSGTDTQYF. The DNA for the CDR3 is TGCGCCAGCAGCTTCTCCCCGAGTGGCACAGATACGCAGTATTTT.

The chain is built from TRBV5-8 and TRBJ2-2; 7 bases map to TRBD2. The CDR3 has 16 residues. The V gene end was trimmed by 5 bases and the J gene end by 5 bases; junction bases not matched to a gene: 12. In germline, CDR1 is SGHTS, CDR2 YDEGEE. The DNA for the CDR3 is TGTGCCAGCAGGGTGATAGCGGGCTCGGGAACCGGGGAGCTGTTTTTT. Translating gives CASRVIAGSGTGELFF.

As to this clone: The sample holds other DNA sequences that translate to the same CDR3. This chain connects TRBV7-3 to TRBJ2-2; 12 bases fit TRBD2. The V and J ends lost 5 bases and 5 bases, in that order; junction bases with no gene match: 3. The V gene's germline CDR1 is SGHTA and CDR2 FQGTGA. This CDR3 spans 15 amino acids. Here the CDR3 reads CASSPGLAGTGELFF. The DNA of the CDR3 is TGTGCCAGCAGCCCCGGACTAGCGGGAACCGGGGAGCTGTTTTTT. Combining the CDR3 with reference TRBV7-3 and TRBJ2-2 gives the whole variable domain GAGVSQTPSNKVTEKGKYVELRCDPISGHTALYWYRQSLGQGPEFLIYFQGTGAADDSGLPNDRFFAVRPEGSVSTLKIQRTERGDSAVYLCASSPGLAGTGELFFGEGSRLTVL.

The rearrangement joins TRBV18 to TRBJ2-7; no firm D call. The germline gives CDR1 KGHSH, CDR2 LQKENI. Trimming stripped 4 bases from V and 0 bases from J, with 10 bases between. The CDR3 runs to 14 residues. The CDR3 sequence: CASSLAQSSYEQYF. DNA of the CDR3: TGTGCCAGCTCACTCGCACAGAGCTCCTACGAGCAGTACTTC.

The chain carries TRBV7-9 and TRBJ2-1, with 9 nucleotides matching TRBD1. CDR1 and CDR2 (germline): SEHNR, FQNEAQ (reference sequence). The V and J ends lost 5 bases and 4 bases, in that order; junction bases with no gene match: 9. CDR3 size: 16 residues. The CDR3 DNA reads TGTGCCAGCAGCGGGGGGACCGGGACAGGGTACAATGAGCAGTTCTTC. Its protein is CASSGGTGTGYNEQFF.

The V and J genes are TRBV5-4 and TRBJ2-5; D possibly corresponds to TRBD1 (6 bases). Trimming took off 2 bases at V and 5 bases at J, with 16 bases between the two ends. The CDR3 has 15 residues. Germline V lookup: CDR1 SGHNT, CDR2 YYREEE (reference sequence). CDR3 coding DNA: TGTGCCAGCAGCTTAGGGGACAAGGCCGAGGAGACCCAGTACTTC. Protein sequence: CASSLGDKAEETQYF.

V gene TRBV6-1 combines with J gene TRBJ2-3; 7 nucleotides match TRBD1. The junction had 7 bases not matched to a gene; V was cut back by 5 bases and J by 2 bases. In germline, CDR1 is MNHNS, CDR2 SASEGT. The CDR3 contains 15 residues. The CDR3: CASSRDRDYTDTQYF. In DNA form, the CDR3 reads TGTGCCAGCAGTAGAGACAGGGATTACACAGATACGCAGTATTTT.

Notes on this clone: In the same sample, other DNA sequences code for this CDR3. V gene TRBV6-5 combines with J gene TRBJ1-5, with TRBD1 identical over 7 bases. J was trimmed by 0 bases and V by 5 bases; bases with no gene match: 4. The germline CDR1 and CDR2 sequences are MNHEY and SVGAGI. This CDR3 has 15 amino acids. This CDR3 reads CASSPGTASNQPQHF. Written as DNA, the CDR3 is TGTGCCAGCAGTCCCGGGACAGCTAGCAATCAGCCCCAGCATTTT.

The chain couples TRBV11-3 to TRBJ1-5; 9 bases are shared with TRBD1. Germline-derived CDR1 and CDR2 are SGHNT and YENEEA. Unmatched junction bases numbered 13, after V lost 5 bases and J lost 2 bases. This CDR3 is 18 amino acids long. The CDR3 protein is CASSTSRDRVSGNQPQHF. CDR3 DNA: TGTGCCAGCAGCACATCCCGGGACAGGGTTTCGGGCAATCAGCCCCAGCATTTT.